Listed below are T cell receptor beta chains from one sample, sequenced in a study of shared clonotypes between healthy human individuals. Profiled with immunoSEQ multiplex PCR; TCRdb holds only in-frame clones, not every one. The data hold about 510,000 clones, with over 60% observed a single time. Material for sequencing was PBMCs. These receptors were obtained from a woman in her 40s in good health. Some clones in this sample may be carry-over from other donors' samples. Each CDR3 is given with its conserved first and last residue. A D gene is named only where the DNA matches it firmly. Size values are once, few and many counts, or a class for expanded clones, and some rows have none.

J gene | clone size | D gene | V gene | CDR3 DNA | CDR3 protein
TRBJ2-1 | NA | NA | TRBV15 | TGTGCCACCAGCAGAGATCATGGAAATGAGCAGTTCTTC | CATSRDHGNEQFF
TRBJ2-5 | NA | NA | TRBV30 | TGTGCCTGGAGTGTATCCGAGGAGACCCAGTACTTC | CAWSVSEETQYF
TRBJ1-1 | NA | NA | TRBV18 | TGTGCCAGCTCACCTGGGGGAGGAAACACTGAAGCTTTCTTT | CASSPGGGNTEAFF
TRBJ2-5 | NA | TRBD1 | TRBV29-1 | TGCAGCGTGAAGACAGGGAACCAAGAGACCCAGTACTTC | CSVKTGNQETQYF
TRBJ2-7 | NA | TRBD1 | TRBV7-6 | TGTGCCAGCTCCCAACGGACAGGGGCGTACGAGCAGTACTTC | CASSQRTGAYEQYF
TRBJ2-7 | few | NA | TRBV6-1 | TGTGCCAGCAGTGAATGGCTCGCGGATCAAGGGGGCGAGCAGTACTTC | CASSEWLADQGGEQYF
TRBJ2-5 | NA | TRBD2 | TRBV5-4 | TGTGCCAGCAGCCAAGATTACACGGCGGGGGGAGAGACCCAGTACTTC | CASSQDYTAGGETQYF
TRBJ2-7 | NA | NA | TRBV6-6 | TGTGCCAGCAGTTACTCCTCTGGGTTTGTGAACGAGCAGTACTTC | CASSYSSGFVNEQYF
TRBJ2-3 | NA | NA | TRBV4-1 | TGCGCCAGCAGCCAAGGGACCGAGCCAGATACGCAGTATTTT | CASSQGTEPDTQYF
TRBJ1-2 | NA | NA | TRBV7-6 | TGTGCCAGCAGCTTAGGCCCTAACACAGGGTCTGATGGCTACACCTTC | CASSLGPNTGSDGYTF
TRBJ2-3 | NA | TRBD1 | TRBV30 | TGTGCCTGGAGGGGACCGGGACAGGGGACAGATACGCAGTATTTT | CAWRGPGQGTDTQYF
TRBJ2-1 | NA | TRBD1 | TRBV7-8 | TGTGCCAGCAGCACGGCACAGGGGGGTTCCTACAATGAGCAGTTCTTC | CASSTAQGGSYNEQFF
TRBJ2-2 | NA | NA | TRBV6-4 | TGTGCCAGCAGTGCCAGGGTTACCGGGGAGCTGTTTTTT | CASSARVTGELFF
TRBJ1-3 | NA | NA | TRBV5-1 | TGCGCCAGCAGCTTGGCCGGGGGGTCTGGAAACACCATATATTTT | CASSLAGGSGNTIYF
TRBJ2-7 | NA | NA | TRBV5-5 | TGTGCCAGCAGCTCGGGGGGGAGGACAGGGGCCTCCTACGAGCAGTACTTC | CASSSGGRTGASYEQYF
TRBJ1-2 | NA | NA | TRBV1 | TGCACCAGCAGTCACGTTGTGCGAAAGACCTATGGCTACACCTTC | CTSSHVVRKTYGYTF
TRBJ2-7 | NA | TRBD2 | TRBV10-3 | TGTGCCATCAGTGAAACTAGCGGGAGAGGCGAGCAGTACTTC | CAISETSGRGEQYF
TRBJ2-7 | NA | NA | TRBV6-8 | TGTGCCAGCAACGAAACCTTCTACGAGCAGTACTTC | CASNETFYEQYF
TRBJ2-3 | once | NA | TRBV15 | TGTGCCACCAGCAGGGGACTCTCGGATACGCAGTATTTT | CATSRGLSDTQYF
TRBJ2-7 | once | TRBD1 | TRBV5-1 | TGCGCCAGCAGCTTAGGGACAGGGGCCTACGAGCAGTACTTC | CASSLGTGAYEQYF
TRBJ1-6 | few | TRBD1 | TRBV7-3 | TGTGCCAGCAGCGGTGGGACAGGGTTACCCCTCCACTTT | CASSGGTGLPLHF
TRBJ1-1 | NA | NA | TRBV10-1 | TGCGCCAGCGGGCCGAGATTTGGCGAAGCTTTCTTT | CASGPRFGEAFF
TRBJ2-3 | NA | NA | TRBV11-3 | TGTGCCAGCAGCCAAGACTCGATCACAGATACGCAGTATTTT | CASSQDSITDTQYF
TRBJ2-6 | once | NA | TRBV28 | TGTGCCAGCAGTCAGATTCCCCGGGACATCCCGAGTACGGGGGCCAACGTCCTGACTTTC | CASSQIPRDIPSTGANVLTF
TRBJ1-2 | NA | NA | TRBV19 | TGTGCCAGTAGTACGCGGACAGTCAGCTATGGCTACACCTTC | CASSTRTVSYGYTF
TRBJ2-2 | NA | NA | TRBV7-2 | TGTGCCAGCAGCTTATACCCGACAGGTGTCACCGGGGAGCTGTTTTTT | CASSLYPTGVTGELFF
TRBJ2-7 | NA | NA | TRBV7-2 | TGTGCCAGCAGCCGATTGCCGGGCTTCCAGAACTCCTACGAGCAGTACTTC | CASSRLPGFQNSYEQYF
TRBJ2-3 | NA | NA | TRBV19 | TGTGCCAGTAGCCAGACGGAGGGCACAGATACGCAGTATTTT | CASSQTEGTDTQYF
TRBJ2-7 | NA | NA | TRBV7-2 | TGTGCCAGCAGCTTGCCGACAGGTGGGGGGTACGAGCAGTACTTC | CASSLPTGGGYEQYF
TRBJ1-5 | once | NA | TRBV27 | TGTGCCAGCAGTTTACAGGGTATTCAGCCCCAGCATTTT | CASSLQGIQPQHF
TRBJ2-1 | NA | NA | TRBV2 | TGTGCCAGCAGTATGGGGGCGGGCTACAATGAGCAGTTCTTC | CASSMGAGYNEQFF
TRBJ2-7 | NA | TRBD1 | TRBV28 | TGTGCCAGCAGCACCGGGACAGGGGGACTAGCCTACTACGAGCAGTACTTC | CASSTGTGGLAYYEQYF
TRBJ1-2 | NA | TRBD1 | TRBV28 | TGTGCCAGCAGGGTCGGGACAGGGGGTCTCTATGGCTACACCTTC | CASRVGTGGLYGYTF
TRBJ1-1 | NA | NA | TRBV27 | TGTGCCACACGGACAGCCCTAGGAGCTTTCTTT | CATRTALGAFF
TRBJ1-2 | NA | NA | TRBV7-8 | TGTGCCAGCAGCTTAGCACCGAACGTTAACTATGGCTACACCTTC | CASSLAPNVNYGYTF
TRBJ2-3 | NA | TRBD2 | TRBV4-3 | TGCGCCAGCAGCCAAGTGGCCGTACTAGCGGGAAAAAATACGCAGTATTTT | CASSQVAVLAGKNTQYF
TRBJ2-3 | NA | TRBD2 | TRBV7-8 | TGTGCCAGCACCCAATCTGAGCGGGGGGGGGATACGCAGTATTTT | CASTQSERGGDTQYF
TRBJ1-3 | NA | NA | TRBV5-1 | TGCGCCAGCAGCTTGGGGAGTGGGACTGGAAACACCATATATTTT | CASSLGSGTGNTIYF
TRBJ2-3 | NA | NA | TRBV4-2 | TGTGCCAGCAGCCAAGAAATACGGGTGACAGATACGCAGTATTTT | CASSQEIRVTDTQYF
TRBJ2-1 | NA | TRBD2 | TRBV28 | TGTGCCAGCGCCGTGACTAGCGGGAGTTTCGATGAGCAGTTCTTC | CASAVTSGSFDEQFF
TRBJ2-7 | few | TRBD2 | TRBV6-1 | TGTGCCAGCATTCATCCGGGACTAGGCTACGAGCAGTACTTC | CASIHPGLGYEQYF
TRBJ1-3 | NA | NA | TRBV6-5 | TGTGCCAGCACTTCGGGTACTGGAAACACCATATATTTT | CASTSGTGNTIYF
TRBJ2-3 | NA | NA | TRBV19 | TGTGCCAGTAGTTACGCCGGTGGAGGCGGAACAGATACGCAGTATTTT | CASSYAGGGGTDTQYF
TRBJ1-1 | NA | NA | TRBV18 | TGTGCCAGCTCACCATTTCCCGACAGTGAAGCTTTCTTT | CASSPFPDSEAFF
TRBJ2-1 | NA | NA | TRBV5-1 | TGCGCCAGCAGCTTGGTAGCTAGCGTCAATGAGCAGTTCTTC | CASSLVASVNEQFF
TRBJ2-5 | NA | NA | TRBV12-2 | TGTGCAAGTCGCTTAGTTGGAGGGTCAGAATCGGAGACCCAGTACTTC | CASRLVGGSESETQYF
TRBJ2-7 | NA | TRBD2 | TRBV7-2 | TGTGCCAGCAGCTTAGGGGTTAGCGGGAGTTTTTGGTCCTACGAGCAGTACTTC | CASSLGVSGSFWSYEQYF